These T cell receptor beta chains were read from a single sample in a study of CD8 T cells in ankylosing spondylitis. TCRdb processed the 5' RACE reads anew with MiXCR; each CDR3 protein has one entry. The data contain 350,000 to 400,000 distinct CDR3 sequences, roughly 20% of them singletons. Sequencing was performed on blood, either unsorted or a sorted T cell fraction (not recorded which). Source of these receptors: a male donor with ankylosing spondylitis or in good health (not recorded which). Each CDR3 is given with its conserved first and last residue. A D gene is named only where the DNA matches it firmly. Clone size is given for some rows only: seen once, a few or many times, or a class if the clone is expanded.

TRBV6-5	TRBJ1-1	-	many	TGTGCCAGCAGTTATCAGGGCTCGAACACTGAAGCTTTCTTT	CASSYQGSNTEAFF
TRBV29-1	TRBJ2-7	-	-	TGCAGCGTCCAGACAACCGGCTACGAGCAGTACTTC	CSVQTTGYEQYF
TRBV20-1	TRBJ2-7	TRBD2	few	TGCAGTGCTAGGACTAGCGGGGTCTTCGAGCAGTACTTC	CSARTSGVFEQYF
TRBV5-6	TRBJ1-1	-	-	TGTGCCAGCAGCTTTAAACAGATGACCCTTGAAGCTTTCTTT	CASSFKQMTLEAFF
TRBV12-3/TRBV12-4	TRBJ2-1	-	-	TGTGCCAGCAGTTTAGCTCCTCAGGGGACGGAGCAGTTCTTC	CASSLAPQGTEQFF
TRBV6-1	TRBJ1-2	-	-	TGTGCCAGCACCCCTGGTGTGGGCCGCTATGGCTACACCTTC	CASTPGVGRYGYTF
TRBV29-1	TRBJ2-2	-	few	TGCAGCGTTCTAGAGAACACCGGGGAGCTGTTTTTT	CSVLENTGELFF
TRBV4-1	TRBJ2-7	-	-	TGCGCCAGCAGCCCTGGGGCAGGGATGATCTACGAGCAGTACTTC	CASSPGAGMIYEQYF
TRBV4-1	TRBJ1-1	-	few	TGCGCCAGCAGCTATCACAGGGAGGCCAAAGCTTTCTTT	CASSYHREAKAFF
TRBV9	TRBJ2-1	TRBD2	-	TGTGCCAGCGGGGAGGGGACTTCTTACAATGAGCAGTTCTTC	CASGEGTSYNEQFF
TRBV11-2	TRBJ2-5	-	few	TGTGCCAGCAGCTTAGCTGGAACTGGGGTGGGGACCCAGTACTTC	CASSLAGTGVGTQYF
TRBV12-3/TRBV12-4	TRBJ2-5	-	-	TGTGCCAGCAGCCCAGGGTATGAGGAGACCCAGTACTTC	CASSPGYEETQYF
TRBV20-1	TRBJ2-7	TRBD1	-	TGCAGTGCTCAGACAGGGGGCGAGCAGTACTTC	CSAQTGGEQYF
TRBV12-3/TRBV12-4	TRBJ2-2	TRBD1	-	TGTGCCAGCAGACCCCACCGGGACAGTAACACCGGGGAGCTGTTTTTT	CASRPHRDSNTGELFF
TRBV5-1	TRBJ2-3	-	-	TGCGCCAGCAGCTTGGAGGGGGGGCGCGCAGATACGCAGTATTTT	CASSLEGGRADTQYF
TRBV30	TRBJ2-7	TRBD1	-	TGTGCCTGGCAAATAGGGACAGGCTCATACGAGCAGTACTTC	CAWQIGTGSYEQYF
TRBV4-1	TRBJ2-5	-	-	TGCGCCAGCAGCCAAGGTGGAGCACAGGGATGGGGCCAAGAGACCCAGTACTTC	CASSQGGAQGWGQETQYF
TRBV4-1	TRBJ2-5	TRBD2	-	TGCGCCAGCAGCCAAGACAGGCGGGGGGAGACCCAGTACTTC	CASSQDRRGETQYF
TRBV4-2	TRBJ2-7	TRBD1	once	TGTGCCAGCAGCCAGCTAGGGGGACAGGGGATAGGTGTCGAGCAGTACTTC	CASSQLGGQGIGVEQYF
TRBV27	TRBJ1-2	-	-	TGTGCCAGCAGTTTATTTCCAGGAGGCTATGGCTACACCTTC	CASSLFPGGYGYTF
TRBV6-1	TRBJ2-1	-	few	TGTGCCAGCAGTCAGGGGAACCCCGCCTACAATGAGCAGTTCTTC	CASSQGNPAYNEQFF
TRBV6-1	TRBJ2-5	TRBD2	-	TGTGCCAGCAGACCACTAGCGGGGGACCAAGAGACCCAGTACTTC	CASRPLAGDQETQYF
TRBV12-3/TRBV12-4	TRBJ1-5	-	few	TGTGCCAGCAGTTTAGCCGGGACCGGGGGCAATCAGCCCCAGCATTTT	CASSLAGTGGNQPQHF
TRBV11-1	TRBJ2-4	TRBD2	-	TGTGCCAGCAGCTTAGAATCTAGCGGGGGGCAATTCAAAAACATTCAGTACTTC	CASSLESSGGQFKNIQYF